This T cell receptor beta chain derives from a study of T-cell memory formation after mild COVID-19. Study at large: Across donors, TCR clusters were largely donor specific. Study results and caveats: Chiefly within CM and EM were the contracting CD4+ clones; CD8+ ones were within EMRA. Clones contracting across day 15 to 85 had a balanced CD4/CD8 profile; later expanding clones leaned CD4+.

After 5'RACE with constant-segment primers, TCR alpha and TCR beta cDNA libraries carrying sample barcodes and UMIs were obtained. TCRdb processed the 5' RACE reads anew with MiXCR; each CDR3 protein has one entry. The sample includes a few hundred thousand distinct CDR3 sequences, 20% to 25% of them seen just once. To note about this clonotype: What it binds is unknown.

Germline CDR1 SNHLY, CDR2 FYNNEI. The ends were cut back, 8 bases at V and 8 bases at J, with 19 bases in the middle. The CDR3 is made up of 14 amino acids. The receptor's source is an adult woman who had mild COVID-19 (a few samples of this study predate the infection). Cell type and time point are not known. The gene calls are TRBV2 and TRBJ2-1; a possible D gene is TRBD2 (6 bases). Sequencing used PBMCs or a T cell subset sorted from them (not recorded which). CDR3 protein: CASGDSLLSDEQFF. The CDR3 nucleotides are TGTGCCAGCGGGGACTCCCTCCTCAGTGATGAGCAGTTCTTC.